The 20 T cell receptor beta chains in this list originate from one sample, sequenced in a study of blood T cell repertoires in COVID-19. This table comes from immunoSEQ multiplex PCR, and its TCRdb copy is limited to in-frame clones, with some not included. Of 250,000 to 350,000 clones in the sample, 70% to 90% were seen once. The sequencing input was peripheral blood. The receptors were sampled from a woman aged 45 to 65 with COVID-19, enrolled during active disease.

The rearrangement links TRBV29-1 to TRBJ2-1; possibly TRBD2 for D (5 bases). This CDR3 has 16 residues. Trimming stripped 0 bases from V and 2 bases from J, with 14 bases between. Looked up from germline, CDR1 is SQVTM and CDR2 is ANQGSEA. CDR3 protein: CSVEDPDYRTYNEQFF. CDR3 DNA: TGCAGCGTTGAAGATCCCGACTACCGAACCTACAATGAGCAGTTCTTC.

V gene TRBV5-4 combines with J gene TRBJ2-7; 13 bases are shared with TRBD2. Trimming removed 4 bases from V and 1 base from J; junction bases left unmatched: 5. CDR3 length: 16 residues. Germline V gene sequence: CDR1 SGHNT, CDR2 YYREEE (reference sequence). The CDR3 loop is CASSPTSGRASYEQYF. CDR3 in DNA: TGTGCCAGCAGCCCCACTAGCGGGAGGGCATCCTACGAGCAGTACTTC.

The V and J genes are TRBV12-5 and TRBJ2-2; D might be TRBD2 (6 bases). V was shortened by 4 bases and J by 6 bases, with 12 bases between the two germline ends. This CDR3 is built from 14 residues. The germline V gene has CDR1 LGHNT and CDR2 FRNRAP. The CDR3 coding sequence is TGTGCTAGTGGTTCTCAAGGAGGGGCCGGGGAGCTGTTTTTT. Translating it yields CASGSQGGAGELFF.

The V and J genes are TRBV5-1 and TRBJ1-2; D gene uncertain. In germline, CDR1 is SGHRS, CDR2 YFSETQ. The V and J ends lost 0 bases and 2 bases respectively, with 8 bases between them. The CDR3 loop spans 14 amino acids. CDR3 sequence: CASSLEPGNYGYTF. The CDR3 nucleotides are TGCGCCAGCAGCTTGGAGCCGGGGAACTATGGCTACACCTTC. Based on the CDR3 plus reference TRBV5-1 and TRBJ1-2, the full variable domain is KAGVTQTPRYLIKTRGQQVTLSCSPISGHRSVSWYQQTPGQGLQFLFEYFSETQRNKGNFPGRFSGRQFSNSRSEMNVSTLELGDSALYLCASSLEPGNYGYTFGSGTRLTVV.

The chain has TRBV19 and TRBJ2-3; 9 bases are a match to TRBD2. V dropped 0 bases and J dropped 3; count of bases not matched to a gene: 7. The CDR3 has 17 amino acids. CDR1 is LNHDA and CDR2 is SQIVND in the germline V gene (reference sequence). The CDR3 loop reads CASSIDPASGKTDTQYF. CDR3 bases: TGTGCCAGTAGTATAGATCCGGCTAGCGGGAAAACAGATACGCAGTATTTT.

The J gene is TRBJ2-3, the V gene TRBV29-1; D possibly corresponds to TRBD2 (5 bases). V lost 4 bases and J 4 bases, leaving 12 bases between the germline ends. Germline V CDR1 and CDR2: SQVTM, ANQGSEA. CDR3 size: 13 residues. CDR3 DNA sequence: TGCAGCGTTGCCGGCGGGTTACCAGATACGCAGTATTTT. It yields the protein CSVAGGLPDTQYF.

J is TRBJ1-1 and V is TRBV18; D possibly corresponds to TRBD1 (5 bases). CDR1 and CDR2 (germline): KGHSH, LQKENI. The CDR3 runs 14 residues. V dropped 8 bases and J dropped 1 base, with 14 bases sitting between them. The CDR3 protein is CASRPETENTEAFF. The CDR3 nucleotides are TGTGCCAGCCGACCGGAGACAGAGAACACTGAAGCTTTCTTT. The entire variable domain, with the rest obtained from reference TRBV18 and TRBJ1-1, is as follows: NAGVMQNPRHLVRRRGQEARLRCSPMKGHSHVYWYRQLPEEGLKFMVYLQKENIIDESGMPKERFSAEFPKEGPSILRIQQVVRGDSAAYFCASRPETENTEAFFGQGTRLTVV.

This rearrangement joins TRBV27 to TRBJ2-5, with 10 nucleotides matching TRBD2. CDR1 MNHEY and CDR2 SMNVEV come from the germline V gene (reference sequence). This CDR3 contains 15 residues. With V trimmed by 2 bases and J by 4 bases, 4 bases remained unmatched. CDR3 in amino acids: CASSLLAGVRETQYF. As DNA, the CDR3 is TGTGCCAGCAGTTTACTAGCGGGAGTGAGAGAGACCCAGTACTTC.

The count of this clone is one. The chain is built from TRBV19 and TRBJ1-5; no firm D call. The CDR3 length is 13 residues. CDR1 is LNHDA and CDR2 is SQIVND in the germline V gene (reference sequence). Between the trimmed V and J ends, which lost 6 bases and 0 bases, there was a span of 6 bases. This CDR3 reads CASSPNSNQPQHF. Written as DNA, the CDR3 is TGTGCCAGTAGCCCCAATAGCAATCAGCCCCAGCATTTT.

The V and J genes are TRBV9 and TRBJ2-7, with D unresolved. The CDR3 consists of 12 residues. Germline V gene sequence: CDR1 SGDLS, CDR2 YYNGEE. Trimming took 0 bases from V and 7 from J, leaving 8 bases between them. CDR3 nucleotides: TGTGCCAGCAGCGTAGGAGCGAGGGAGCAGTACTTC. This sequence encodes CASSVGAREQYF.

The genes are TRBV11-2 and TRBJ2-7; TRBD1 is a possible D gene (5 bases). The CDR3 length is 14 residues. Per germline, CDR1 SGHAT and CDR2 FQNNGV. V lost 2 bases, J lost 1 base, and 9 bases lay in between. CDR3 bases: TGTGCCAGCAGCTTAATGCAGGGATCCTACGAGCAGTACTTC. Translation: CASSLMQGSYEQYF.

The CDR3 nucleotides are TGTGCCAGCAGCTTACTGGGAGCACAGGGCGGCACTGAAGCTTTCTTT. Translated, it gives CASSLLGAQGGTEAFF. V is TRBV7-9 and J is TRBJ1-1; tentatively, D is TRBD1 (6 bases). CDR1 and CDR2 (germline): SEHNR, FQNEAQ (reference sequence). The CDR3 contains 16 residues. V lost 2 bases and J lost 4, with 17 bases in between.

This clone occurred once. This CDR3 is CASSLVRYNEQFF. DNA for the CDR3: TGTGCCAGCAGCTTAGTGAGATACAATGAGCAGTTCTTC. The chain couples TRBV7-2 to TRBJ2-1; no reliable D call. The CDR3 contains 13 residues. Germline lookup yields CDR1 SGHTA and CDR2 FQGNSA. Deletions cut 1 base from V and 4 bases from J, with 5 bases between.

This clone was detected many times. The chain joins TRBV7-7 to TRBJ2-3, with 9 bases fitting TRBD2. V lost 1 base and J lost 6; bases outside the gene matches: 5. Per the germline V gene, CDR1 is SSHAT and CDR2 is FNYEAQ (reference sequence). CDR3 size: 15 residues. CDR3 nucleotides: TGTGCCAGCAGCTTAGTGGCGGGAGGGCCCGATACGCAGTATTTT. Protein product: CASSLVAGGPDTQYF.

The chain employs TRBV12-3 or TRBV12-4 and TRBJ2-5, with D uncertain. V was cut by 5 bases and J by 3 bases, with 7 bases left in between. The CDR3 loop spans 12 amino acids. Here the CDR3 reads CASSQMKETQYF. CDR3 coding DNA: TGTGCCAGCAGTCAGATGAAAGAGACCCAGTACTTC.

V is TRBV9 and J is TRBJ2-1; 11 bases are a match to TRBD1. The CDR3 runs 15 residues. The V gene end was trimmed by 3 bases and the J gene end by 4 bases; junction bases not matched to a gene: 3. Germline assignment: CDR1 SGDLS and CDR2 YYNGEE. CDR3 sequence: CASSARDRGYNEQFF. CDR3 nucleotide sequence: TGTGCCAGCAGCGCCCGGGACAGGGGGTACAATGAGCAGTTCTTC. The full variable domain, with the rest looked up from reference TRBV9 and TRBJ2-1, is DSGVTQTPKHLITATGQRVTLRCSPRSGDLSVYWYQQSLDQGLQFLIQYYNGEERAKGNILERFSAQQFPDLHSELNLSSLELGDSALYFCASSARDRGYNEQFFGPGTRLTVL.

The chain combines TRBV18 with TRBJ2-4; 8 nucleotides match TRBD2. CDR1 and CDR2 from the germline V gene are KGHSH and LQKENI. V was clipped by 6 bases and J by 0 bases; unmatched bases: 13. This CDR3 contains 18 residues. The CDR3 nucleotides read TGTGCCAGCTCCCCTTTAACGGGAGGGCCTCTAGCCAAAAACATTCAGTACTTC. It is translated as CASSPLTGGPLAKNIQYF.

The chain uses TRBV4-3 and TRBJ2-2; D unresolved. Germline lookup yields CDR1 LGHNA and CDR2 YSLEER. This CDR3 spans 14 amino acids. Deletions cut 1 base from V and 2 bases from J, with 5 bases between. The CDR3 spells CASSQAGNTGELFF. The CDR3 bases are TGCGCCAGCAGCCAAGCAGGAAACACCGGGGAGCTGTTTTTT.

DNA for the CDR3: TGTGCCAGCAGTCCTCGGGCGGGGGCGCATGGCACTGAAGCTTTCTTT. This translates into CASSPRAGAHGTEAFF. J is TRBJ1-1 and V is TRBV3-1 (or the pseudogene TRBV3-2); perhaps TRBD1 as D (6 bases). Germline V lookup: CDR1 LGHDT, CDR2 YNNKEL (reference sequence). The V gene lost 6 bases and the J gene lost 4 bases, with 21 bases spanning the gap. The length of the CDR3 is 16 residues.

This clone was found once. The chain combines TRBV7-8 with TRBJ1-2; 7 nucleotides match TRBD1. Trimming took 1 base from V and 8 from J; bases not matched to a gene: 4. This CDR3 region has 13 residues. Germline CDR1 and CDR2: SGHVS and FQNEAQ. CDR3 nucleotides: TGTGCCAGCAGCTTAGAGGGGGCTCGCGGCTACACCTTC. This translates into CASSLEGARGYTF.